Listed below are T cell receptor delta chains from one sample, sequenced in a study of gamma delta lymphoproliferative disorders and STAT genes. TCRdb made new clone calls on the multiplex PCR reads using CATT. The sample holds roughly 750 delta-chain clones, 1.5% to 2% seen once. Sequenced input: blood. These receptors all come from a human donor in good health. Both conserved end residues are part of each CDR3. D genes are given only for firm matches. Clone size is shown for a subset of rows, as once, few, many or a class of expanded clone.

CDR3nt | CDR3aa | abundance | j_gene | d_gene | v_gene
TGTGCTCTTGGGGAACTTCCCCCCCACCCGGGATCGAAAGGGGGATACGAGGATCTCGGGTACACCGATAAACTCATCTTT | CALGELPPHPGSKGGYEDLGYTDKLIF | NA | TRDJ1 | TRDD3 | TRDV1
TGTGCCTGTGACCCGGTTTTGCGTACTGGGGGATCCGCTTTGGGTAAACTCATCTTT | CACDPVLRTGGSALGKLIF | few | TRDJ1 | TRDD3 | TRDV2
TGTGCCTGTGACAGGCCCTTTGGGGGATACGTGGGCGATAAACTCATCTTT | CACDRPFGGYVGDKLIF | few | TRDJ1 | TRDD3 | TRDV2
TGTGCCTGTGACACCGCGGGGGATACGCGGGGTAAACTCATCTTT | CACDTAGDTRGKLIF | NA | TRDJ1 | TRDD3 | TRDV2
TGTGCCTGTGACACCCTACTGGGGGATACGGGGGACTCCTGGGACACCCGACAGATGTTTTTC | CACDTLLGDTGDSWDTRQMFF | few | TRDJ3 | TRDD3 | TRDV2
TGTGCCTGTGACTCCCTGAAACTGGGGGATACTTCCGATAAACTCATCTTT | CACDSLKLGDTSDKLIF | large | TRDJ1 | TRDD3 | TRDV2
TGTGCTCTTGGGCCATCGGGCCTTCGTGGGGGATACGAGTCGACCTACACCGATAAACTCATCTTT | CALGPSGLRGGYESTYTDKLIF | large | TRDJ1 | TRDD3 | TRDV1
TGTGCCTGTGACACCGGGGGACACCCTCTCTCCTGGGACACCCGACAGATGTTTTTC | CACDTGGHPLSWDTRQMFF | NA | TRDJ3 | NA | TRDV2
TGTGCTCTTGGGGAACTCCCCGGGGATAAACTCATCTTT | CALGELPGDKLIF | large | TRDJ1 | NA | TRDV1
TGTGCCTGTGACACCGTCGGGCACGGGGATCCTGGGGGATACGCCGATAAACTCATCTTT | CACDTVGHGDPGGYADKLIF | hyperexpanded | TRDJ1 | TRDD3 | TRDV2
TGTGCCTGTGACACCGTCGGTCTGGGGGATACGCCGTCAACCGATAAACTCATCTTT | CACDTVGLGDTPSTDKLIF | few | TRDJ1 | TRDD3 | TRDV2
TGTGCCTGTGACACTCTTCGGGAGCCAAGTCGGCGTGTGGGGGAGTGGGCCGGTAAACTCATCTTT | CACDTLREPSRRVGEWAGKLIF | hyperexpanded | TRDJ1 | TRDD3 | TRDV2
TGTGCCTGTGACACCATCCTAGGTGGGGGTCCCTACACCGATAAACTCATCTTT | CACDTILGGGPYTDKLIF | hyperexpanded | TRDJ1 | NA | TRDV2
TGTGCTCTTGGGGGCCTTCCGACGTGTTACTGGGGGATACGGGACACCGATAAACTCATCTTT | CALGGLPTCYWGIRDTDKLIF | NA | TRDJ1 | TRDD3 | TRDV1
TGTGCCTGTGACCCCGTAGTGAGGGATTCGTTCACCGATAAACTCATCTTT | CACDPVVRDSFTDKLIF | NA | TRDJ1 | NA | TRDV2